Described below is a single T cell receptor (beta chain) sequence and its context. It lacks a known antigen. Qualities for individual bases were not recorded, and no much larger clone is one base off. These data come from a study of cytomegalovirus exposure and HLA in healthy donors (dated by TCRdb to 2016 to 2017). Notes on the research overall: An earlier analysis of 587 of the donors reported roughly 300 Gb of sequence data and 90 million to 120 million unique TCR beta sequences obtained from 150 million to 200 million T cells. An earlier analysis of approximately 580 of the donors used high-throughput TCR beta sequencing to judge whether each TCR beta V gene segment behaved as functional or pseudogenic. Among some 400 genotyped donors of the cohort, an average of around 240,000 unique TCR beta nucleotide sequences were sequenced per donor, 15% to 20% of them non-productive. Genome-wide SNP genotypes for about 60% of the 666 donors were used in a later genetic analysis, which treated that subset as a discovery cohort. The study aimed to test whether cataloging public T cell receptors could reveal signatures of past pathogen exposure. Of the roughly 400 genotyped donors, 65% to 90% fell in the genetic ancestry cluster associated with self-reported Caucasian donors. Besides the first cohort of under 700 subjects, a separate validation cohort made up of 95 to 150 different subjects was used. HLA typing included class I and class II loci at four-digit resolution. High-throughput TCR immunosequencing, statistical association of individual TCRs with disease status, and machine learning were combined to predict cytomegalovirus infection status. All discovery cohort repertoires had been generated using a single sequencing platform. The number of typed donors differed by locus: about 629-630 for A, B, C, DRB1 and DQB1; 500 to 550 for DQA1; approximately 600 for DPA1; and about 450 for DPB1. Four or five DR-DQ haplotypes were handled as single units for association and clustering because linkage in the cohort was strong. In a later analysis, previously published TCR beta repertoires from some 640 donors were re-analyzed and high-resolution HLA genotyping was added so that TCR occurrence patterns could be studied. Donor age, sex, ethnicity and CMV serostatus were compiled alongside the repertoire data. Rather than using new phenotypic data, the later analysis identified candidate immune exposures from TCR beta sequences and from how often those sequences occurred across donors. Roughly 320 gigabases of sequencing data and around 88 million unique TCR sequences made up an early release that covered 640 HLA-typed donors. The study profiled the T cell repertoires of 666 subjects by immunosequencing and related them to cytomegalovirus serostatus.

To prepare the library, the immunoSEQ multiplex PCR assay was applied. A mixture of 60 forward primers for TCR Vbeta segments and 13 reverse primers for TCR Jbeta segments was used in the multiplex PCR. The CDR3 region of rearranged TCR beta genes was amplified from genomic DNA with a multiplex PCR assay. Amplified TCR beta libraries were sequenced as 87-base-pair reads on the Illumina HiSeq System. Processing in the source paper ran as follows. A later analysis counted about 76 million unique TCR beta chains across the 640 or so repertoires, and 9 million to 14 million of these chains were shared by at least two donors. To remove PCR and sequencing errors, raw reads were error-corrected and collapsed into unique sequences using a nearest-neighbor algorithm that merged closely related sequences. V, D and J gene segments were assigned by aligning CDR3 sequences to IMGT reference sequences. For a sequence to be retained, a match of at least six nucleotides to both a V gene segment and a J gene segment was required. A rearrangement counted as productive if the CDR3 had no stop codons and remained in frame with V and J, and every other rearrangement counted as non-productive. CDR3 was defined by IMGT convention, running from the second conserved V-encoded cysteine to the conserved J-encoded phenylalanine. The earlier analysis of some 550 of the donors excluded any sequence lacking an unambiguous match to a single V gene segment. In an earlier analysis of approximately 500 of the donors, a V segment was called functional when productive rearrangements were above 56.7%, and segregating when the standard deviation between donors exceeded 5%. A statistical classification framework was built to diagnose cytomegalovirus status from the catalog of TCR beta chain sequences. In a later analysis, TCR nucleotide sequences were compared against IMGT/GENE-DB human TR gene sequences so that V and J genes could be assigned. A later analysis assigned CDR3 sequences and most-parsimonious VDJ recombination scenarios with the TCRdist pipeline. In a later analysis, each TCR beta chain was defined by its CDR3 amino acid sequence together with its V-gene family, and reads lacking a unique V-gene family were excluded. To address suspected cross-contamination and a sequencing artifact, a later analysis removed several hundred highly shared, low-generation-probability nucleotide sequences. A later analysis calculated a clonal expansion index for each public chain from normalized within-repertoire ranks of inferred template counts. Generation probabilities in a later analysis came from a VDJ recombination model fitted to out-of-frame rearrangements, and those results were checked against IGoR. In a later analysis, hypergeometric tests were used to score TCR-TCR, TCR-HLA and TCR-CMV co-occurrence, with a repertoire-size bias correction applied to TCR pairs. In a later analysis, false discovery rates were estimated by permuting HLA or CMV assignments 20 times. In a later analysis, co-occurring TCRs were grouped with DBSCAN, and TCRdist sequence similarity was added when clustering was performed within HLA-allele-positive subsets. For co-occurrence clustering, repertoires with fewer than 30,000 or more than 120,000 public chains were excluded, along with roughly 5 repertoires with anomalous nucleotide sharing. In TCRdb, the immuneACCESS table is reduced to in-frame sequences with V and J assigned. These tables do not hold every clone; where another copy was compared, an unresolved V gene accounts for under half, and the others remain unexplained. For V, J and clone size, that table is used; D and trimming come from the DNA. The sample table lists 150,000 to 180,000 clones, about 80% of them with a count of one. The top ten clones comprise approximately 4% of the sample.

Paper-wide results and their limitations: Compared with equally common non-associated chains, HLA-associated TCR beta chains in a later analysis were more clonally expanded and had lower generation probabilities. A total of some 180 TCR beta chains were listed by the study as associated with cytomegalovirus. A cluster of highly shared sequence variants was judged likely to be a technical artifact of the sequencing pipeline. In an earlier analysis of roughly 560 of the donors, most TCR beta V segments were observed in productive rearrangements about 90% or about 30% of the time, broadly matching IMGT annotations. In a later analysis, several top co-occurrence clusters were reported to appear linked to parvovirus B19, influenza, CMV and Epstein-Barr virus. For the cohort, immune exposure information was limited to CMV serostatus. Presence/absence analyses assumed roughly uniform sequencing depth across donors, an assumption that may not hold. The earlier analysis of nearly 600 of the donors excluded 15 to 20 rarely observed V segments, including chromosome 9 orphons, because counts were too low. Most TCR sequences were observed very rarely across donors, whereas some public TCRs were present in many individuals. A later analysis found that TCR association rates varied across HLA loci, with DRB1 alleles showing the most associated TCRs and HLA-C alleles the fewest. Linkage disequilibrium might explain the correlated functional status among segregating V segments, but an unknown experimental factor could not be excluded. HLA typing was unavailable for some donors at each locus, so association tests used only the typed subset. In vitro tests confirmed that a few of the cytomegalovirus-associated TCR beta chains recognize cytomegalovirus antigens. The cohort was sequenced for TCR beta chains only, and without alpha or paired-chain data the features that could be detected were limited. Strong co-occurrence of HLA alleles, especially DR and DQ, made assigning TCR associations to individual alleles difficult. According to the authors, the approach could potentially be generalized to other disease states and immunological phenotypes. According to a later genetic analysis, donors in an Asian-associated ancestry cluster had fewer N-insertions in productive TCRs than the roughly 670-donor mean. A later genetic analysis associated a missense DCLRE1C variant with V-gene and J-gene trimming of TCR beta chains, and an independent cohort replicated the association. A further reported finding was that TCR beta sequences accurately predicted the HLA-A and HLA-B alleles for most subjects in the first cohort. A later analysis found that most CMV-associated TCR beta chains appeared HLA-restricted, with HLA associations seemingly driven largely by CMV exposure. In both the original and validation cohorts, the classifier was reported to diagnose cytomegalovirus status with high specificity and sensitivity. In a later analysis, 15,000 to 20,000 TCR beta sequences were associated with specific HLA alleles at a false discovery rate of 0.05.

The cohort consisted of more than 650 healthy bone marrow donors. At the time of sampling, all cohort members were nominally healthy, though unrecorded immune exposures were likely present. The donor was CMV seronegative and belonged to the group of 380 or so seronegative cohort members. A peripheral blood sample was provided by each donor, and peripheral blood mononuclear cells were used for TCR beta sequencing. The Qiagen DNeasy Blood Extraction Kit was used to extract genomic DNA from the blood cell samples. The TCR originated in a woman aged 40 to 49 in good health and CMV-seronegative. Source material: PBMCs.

The DNA sequence is TGTGCCAGCAGTTATAGGGGGGGTGGTGAAAAACTGTTTTTT. It encodes CASSYRGGGEKLFF. This receptor chain uses TRBV6-6 and TRBJ1-4; TRBD1 is possibly the D segment (6 matching bases). V drops 3 bases and J drops 7 bases, leaving 12 bases in between. CDR1 and CDR2, looked up from the germline V gene (reference sequence), are MNHNY and SVGAGI. The CDR3 runs 14 amino acids, cysteine and phenylalanine included. The read is trimmed to its CDR3 DNA, 42 bases read in frame from base 1.